Listed below are T cell receptor beta chains from one sample, sequenced in a study of blood T cell repertoires in COVID-19. The method was immunoSEQ multiplex PCR; TCRdb's version includes in-frame clones alone and lacks a portion of them. This table has tens of thousands of clones, 88% appearing once. Material: peripheral blood. These receptors came from a man aged 45-60 years with active COVID-19. Each CDR3 is given with its conserved first and last residue. Each record gives: J gene, D gene, clone size, V gene, CDR3 protein, CDR3 DNA. D genes are given only for firm matches. A row's size may be missing; if present it is once, few, many or a size class.

TRBJ2-1	TRBD2	-	TRBV30	CAWTGLAGVGGKFF	TGTGCCTGGACCGGACTAGCGGGAGTAGGTGGAAAGTTCTTC
TRBJ1-2	TRBD1	-	TRBV10-3	CAISDPLTGNYGYTF	TGTGCCATCAGTGACCCGTTGACAGGGAACTATGGCTACACCTTC
TRBJ1-2	-	-	TRBV2	CASSENLSGYGYTF	TGTGCCAGCAGTGAAAATTTGTCGGGTTATGGCTACACCTTC
TRBJ2-7	-	-	TRBV4-3	CASSQLRGTSYEQYF	TGCGCCAGCAGCCAATTACGGGGGACCTCCTACGAGCAGTACTTC
TRBJ1-5	-	-	TRBV6-5	CASRPTGRNQPQHF	TGTGCCAGCAGACCCACAGGGCGCAATCAGCCCCAGCATTTT
TRBJ1-1	TRBD1	-	TRBV7-9	CASSGEPGTGDGNTEAFF	TGTGCCAGCAGCGGGGAGCCCGGGACAGGGGATGGCAACACTGAAGCTTTCTTT
TRBJ1-5	-	-	TRBV4-1	CASSLQGPGTNQPQHF	TGCGCCAGCAGCCTACAAGGCCCAGGAACTAATCAGCCCCAGCATTTT
TRBJ1-5	TRBD1	-	TRBV5-6	CASSSWRDRSNQPQHF	TGTGCCAGCAGCTCTTGGCGGGACAGGAGCAATCAGCCCCAGCATTTT
TRBJ1-1	-	-	TRBV12-3/TRBV12-4	CASSYGAIEAFF	TGTGCCAGCAGTTATGGGGCGATTGAAGCTTTCTTT
TRBJ2-1	TRBD2	once	TRBV5-4	CASSSNPGTSGFSYNEQFF	TGTGCCAGCAGCTCCAACCCAGGGACTAGCGGTTTCTCCTACAATGAGCAGTTCTTC
TRBJ1-6	TRBD1	-	TRBV18	CASFPGTGRSPLHF	TGTGCCAGCTTCCCCGGGACAGGGCGTTCACCCCTCCACTTT
TRBJ1-2	-	-	TRBV14	CASSQVSSYYGYTF	TGTGCCAGCAGCCAAGTGTCGAGTTACTATGGCTACACCTTC
TRBJ2-5	TRBD2	few	TRBV9	CASSVLTSGGLQYF	TGTGCCAGCAGCGTATTGACTAGCGGGGGGCTCCAGTACTTC
TRBJ2-5	-	-	TRBV11-3	CASSAGYSQETQYF	TGTGCCAGCAGCGCTGGGTACAGCCAAGAGACCCAGTACTTC
TRBJ2-3	-	-	TRBV10-3	CAISETGRTDTQYF	TGTGCCATCAGTGAGACAGGGCGGACAGATACGCAGTATTTT
TRBJ2-1	TRBD2	-	TRBV19	CASSIGGLRGYNEQFF	TGTGCCAGTAGTATCGGGGGGTTACGTGGCTACAATGAGCAGTTCTTC
TRBJ2-3	TRBD2	-	TRBV9	CASSVGYNWGTSGRGGTDTQYF	TGTGCCAGCAGCGTAGGATATAATTGGGGGACTAGCGGGAGAGGGGGCACAGATACGCAGTATTTT
TRBJ1-2	TRBD1	-	TRBV29-1	CSVLRLIRGQADPHYGYTF	TGCAGCGTTCTCCGGTTAATCAGGGGACAGGCTGATCCCCATTATGGCTACACCTTC
TRBJ1-1	-	-	TRBV7-9	CASSPTEGVNTEAFF	TGTGCCAGCAGCCCTACGGAGGGAGTGAACACTGAAGCTTTCTTT
TRBJ2-4	TRBD1	-	TRBV5-1	CASSLVGAGQGNIQYF	TGCGCCAGCAGCTTGGTTGGGGCCGGACAGGGGAACATTCAGTACTTC
TRBJ2-3	-	once	TRBV7-2	CASNRRADTQYF	TGTGCCAGCAACCGGCGGGCAGATACGCAGTATTTT
TRBJ2-5	TRBD1	-	TRBV23-1	CASPPTGQEKETQYF	TGCGCCAGCCCTCCAACGGGACAGGAAAAAGAGACCCAGTACTTC
TRBJ2-1	TRBD2	-	TRBV4-1	CASGLAGGSSYNEQFF	TGCGCCAGTGGACTAGCGGGGGGGAGCTCCTACAATGAGCAGTTCTTC
TRBJ1-2	-	-	TRBV3-1/TRBV3-2	CASSRSLQVSVYGYTF	TGTGCCAGCAGCCGAAGCCTTCAGGTATCCGTCTATGGCTACACCTTC
TRBJ2-1	TRBD2	-	TRBV9	CASSVAPAGASSYNEQFF	TGTGCCAGCAGCGTAGCTCCAGCGGGAGCGAGCTCCTACAATGAGCAGTTCTTC
TRBJ1-2	-	once	TRBV19	CASSISFSWQGQGYTF	TGTGCCAGTAGTATAAGTTTTTCGTGGCAGGGGCAGGGCTACACCTTC
TRBJ2-5	TRBD1	-	TRBV9	CASSDGDRYETQYF	TGTGCCAGCAGCGACGGGGACAGGTACGAGACCCAGTACTTC
TRBJ2-5	TRBD2	-	TRBV29-1	CSVEPERGRQETQYF	TGCAGCGTTGAACCAGAGCGGGGGAGACAAGAGACCCAGTACTTC
TRBJ2-5	-	-	TRBV7-9	CASNKLDKQRSETQYF	TGTGCCAGCAACAAATTGGACAAACAACGGTCAGAGACCCAGTACTTC
TRBJ2-1	-	-	TRBV5-1	CASSFGGDNEQFF	TGCGCCAGCAGCTTCGGTGGTGACAATGAGCAGTTCTTC